Shown below are 17 T cell receptor beta chains from a single sample sequenced in a study of CD8 T cells in Susac syndrome. RNA totalling roughly 0.5 to 1 ug underwent reverse transcription with random hexamers. Each CDR3 protein gets one entry after TCRdb re-called the immunoSEQ multiplex PCR reads with MiXCR. There are about 82,000 distinct CDR3 sequences in the sample; about 96% occur only once, and 0.5% to 0.8% lies in the top ten. The sample consisted of CD8+ T cells from PBMCs. The receptor set was obtained from a human donor with Susac syndrome.

The V gene is TRBV30, the J gene TRBJ1-1; D is undetermined. In germline, CDR1 is GTSNPN, CDR2 SVGIG (reference sequence). The ends were cut back, 8 bases at V and 0 bases at J, with 13 bases in the middle. The CDR3 has 13 amino acids. As DNA, the CDR3 is TGTGCCGTCGCTTACAGAGTGAACACTGAAGCTTTCTTT. The encoded protein is CAVAYRVNTEAFF. Full variable domain (remainder filled in from reference TRBV30 and TRBJ1-1): SQTIHQWPATLVQPVGSPLSLECTVEGTSNPNLYWYRQAAGRGLQLLFYSVGIGQISSEVPQNLSASRPQDRQFILSSKKLLLSDSGFYLCAVAYRVNTEAFFGQGTRLTVV.

The V call is TRBV6-5, the J call TRBJ1-2, with unresolved D. The CDR3 extends over 13 amino acids. V was shortened by 5 bases and J by 5 bases, with 12 bases between the two germline ends. The V gene's germline CDR1 is MNHEY and CDR2 SVGAGI. CDR3 DNA: TGTGCCAGCAGTGCTGACCCTGGGTATGGCTACACCTTC. Protein: CASSADPGYGYTF.

This sequence joins TRBV11-2 and TRBJ2-4; TRBD2 is a possible D gene (6 bases). The CDR3 is 13 amino acids. The V and J ends lost 5 bases and 6 bases respectively, with 11 bases between them. CDR1 SGHAT and CDR2 FQNNGV come from the germline V gene. The chain's CDR3 is CASSPEGGNIQYF. CDR3 nucleotides: TGTGCCAGCAGCCCCGAGGGAGGAAACATTCAGTACTTC.

The chain uses TRBV7-9 and TRBJ2-1, with 8 positions matching TRBD1. CDR1 is SEHNR, CDR2 FQNEAQ, per germline (reference sequence). The CDR3 is 15 amino acids. V shed 3 bases and J 8 bases; nucleotides not matched to a gene: 9. The CDR3, as DNA: TGTGCCAGCAGCTTCGGCAGGGGGCGGATGGATGAGCAGTTCTTC. It specifies CASSFGRGRMDEQFF.

The chain combines TRBV3-1 with TRBJ2-1, with D unclear. With 8 bases removed from V and 0 bases from J, the gap between germline ends came to 11 bases. Germline lookup yields CDR1 LGHDT and CDR2 YNNKEL (reference sequence). CDR3 length equals 14 residues. The CDR3 DNA is TGTGCCAGCCGATCGGGCTACTCCTACAATGAGCAGTTCTTC. Its protein product is CASRSGYSYNEQFF.

The V gene is TRBV9, the J gene TRBJ1-5, with 8 bases that match TRBD1. CDR1 is SGDLS, CDR2 YYNGEE, per germline. With V trimmed by 3 bases and J by 0 bases, 2 bases remained unmatched. The CDR3 runs 15 residues. CDR3 bases: TGTGCCAGCAGCGGACAGGGGTTTAGCAATCAGCCCCAGCATTTT. Translating it yields CASSGQGFSNQPQHF. Complete variable domain (other parts from reference TRBV9 and TRBJ1-5): DSGVTQTPKHLITATGQRVTLRCSPRSGDLSVYWYQQSLDQGLQFLIQYYNGEERAKGNILERFSAQQFPDLHSELNLSSLELGDSALYFCASSGQGFSNQPQHFGDGTRLSIL.

The chain couples TRBV28 to TRBJ2-3; 8 bases map to TRBD2. The V gene's germline CDR1 is MDHEN and CDR2 SYDVKM. The junction had 5 bases not matched to a gene; V was cut back by 2 bases and J by 4 bases. The length of the CDR3 is 15 residues. The CDR3 reads CASSLPLAVPDTQYF. The CDR3 bases are TGTGCCAGCAGTTTACCACTAGCGGTTCCAGATACGCAGTATTTT.

This sequence joins TRBV4-3 and TRBJ2-7, with a weak D call TRBD1 (5 bases). The germline V and J ends were trimmed by 0 bases and 2 bases, with 8 bases remaining between them. Germline loops: CDR1 LGHNA, CDR2 YSLEER. The CDR3 length is 14 residues. CDR3 amino acids: CASSQDRGPYEQYF. CDR3 coding DNA: TGCGCCAGCAGCCAAGATAGGGGCCCCTACGAGCAGTACTTC.

The chain recombines TRBV12-3 or TRBV12-4 with TRBJ2-3; D is undetermined. The length of the CDR3 is 12 residues. Trimming stripped 3 bases from V and 5 bases from J, with 6 bases between. CDR3 sequence (DNA): TGTGCCAGCAGTTTGTTCGGAGATACGCAGTATTTT. As protein: CASSLFGDTQYF.

The chain couples TRBV30 to TRBJ2-7; D not certain. Trimming took off 0 bases at V and 3 bases at J, with 6 bases between the two ends. The germline V gene encodes CDR1 GTSNPN and CDR2 SVGIG (reference sequence). The CDR3 spans 12 residues. CDR3 in amino acids: CAWSVNDYEQYF. CDR3 coding DNA: TGTGCCTGGAGTGTGAACGACTACGAGCAGTACTTC. Filled out from reference TRBV30 and TRBJ2-7, the complete variable domain reads SQTIHQWPATLVQPVGSPLSLECTVEGTSNPNLYWYRQAAGRGLQLLFYSVGIGQISSEVPQNLSASRPQDRQFILSSKKLLLSDSGFYLCAWSVNDYEQYFGPGTRLTVT.

The chain links TRBV20-1 to TRBJ2-7; 7 positions match TRBD1. CDR3 size: 12 residues. Trimming cost V 5 bases and J 2 bases; bases outside gene matches: 3. Germline-derived CDR1 and CDR2 are DFQATT and SNEGSKA (reference sequence). The CDR3 reads CSADGTAYEQYF. The CDR3 nucleotides read TGCAGTGCTGACGGGACAGCCTACGAGCAGTACTTC.

The chain joins TRBV6-1 to TRBJ1-6; 8 nucleotides align to TRBD1. J lost 9 bases, V lost 6 bases, and 13 bases had no gene match. The germline gives CDR1 MNHNS, CDR2 SASEGT. The CDR3 runs 16 residues. The CDR3 is CASSRTGQGAGSPLHF. The CDR3 DNA sequence: TGTGCCAGCAGCCGCACCGGGCAGGGGGCGGGTTCACCCCTCCACTTT.

This clonotype has only one observation. This chain uses TRBV6-5 with TRBJ2-7, with unresolved D. The CDR3 sequence is 12 residues long. V lost 8 bases, J lost 0 bases, and 8 bases lay in between. In germline, CDR1 is MNHEY, CDR2 SVGAGI. The CDR3 sequence is CASARSSYEQYF. CDR3 bases: TGTGCCAGCGCCAGGTCCTCCTACGAGCAGTACTTC.

Note on this clonotype: Mismatch with germline at one junction end may stem from a read error. The rearrangement links TRBV11-2 to TRBJ1-1; D is ambiguous. The CDR3 runs to 11 residues. Germline V gives CDR1 SGHAT, CDR2 FQNNGV. The chain's CDR3 is CASSPNSEAFF. As DNA, the CDR3 is TGTGCCAGCAGCCCAAACAGTGAAGCTTTCTTT.

The chain carries TRBV5-4 and TRBJ1-4; tentatively, D is TRBD1 (6 bases). The CDR3 consists of 13 residues. The V gene's germline CDR1 is SGHNT and CDR2 YYREEE (reference sequence). Deletions cut 3 bases from V and 8 bases from J, with 11 bases between. The CDR3 is CASSSRGSEKLFF. CDR3 in DNA: TGTGCCAGCAGCTCCAGGGGTAGCGAAAAACTGTTTTTT.

The chain is built from TRBV30 and TRBJ2-7; 10 bases align to TRBD2. This CDR3 is built from 17 residues. The V segment lost 2 bases and the J segment 2 bases; nucleotides outside the gene matches: 12. Germline CDR1 and CDR2: GTSNPN and SVGIG (reference sequence). CDR3 loop: CAWSTKGWTSGTYEQYF. The CDR3 DNA sequence: TGTGCCTGGAGTACCAAGGGATGGACTAGCGGAACCTACGAGCAGTACTTC. Full variable domain (outside the CDR3, taken from reference TRBV30 and TRBJ2-7): SQTIHQWPATLVQPVGSPLSLECTVEGTSNPNLYWYRQAAGRGLQLLFYSVGIGQISSEVPQNLSASRPQDRQFILSSKKLLLSDSGFYLCAWSTKGWTSGTYEQYFGPGTRLTVT.

J is TRBJ1-5 and V is TRBV12-5, with D unresolved. The CDR3 loop spans 14 amino acids. The V end lost 2 bases, the J end lost 4 bases, and 9 bases lay between the germline ends. CDR1 is LGHNT, CDR2 FRNRAP, per germline. This CDR3 is CASGLHPGNQPQHF. As DNA, the CDR3 is TGTGCTAGTGGTTTGCACCCGGGAAATCAGCCCCAGCATTTT.